The 11 T cell receptor beta chains in this list originate from one sample, sequenced in a study of T cell repertoires in cytomegalovirus infection. TCRdb redid the calling of the reads with MiXCR, one entry per CDR3 protein. The sample includes 50,000 or so distinct CDR3 sequences, roughly 20% of them seen just once. These receptors are not linked to any known antigen. Sequencing was performed on PBMCs, sequenced either directly or after in vitro stimulation (not recorded which). The receptors were gathered from a human donor in good health (CMV status not recorded). Some clones in this sample may be carry-over from other donors' samples.

The CDR3 sequence: CASSLNRESGYGYTF. CDR3 coding DNA: TGTGCCAGCAGTCTAAACAGGGAATCCGGCTATGGCTACACCTTC. The rearrangement joins TRBV12-3 or TRBV12-4 to TRBJ1-2, with D maybe TRBD1 (6 bases). This CDR3 contains 15 residues. Trimming took off 5 bases at V and 4 bases at J, with 17 bases between the two ends.

Comments on this clonotype: One base away lies a much larger clone, so this may be a sequencing read error. The V and J genes are TRBV7-2 and TRBJ2-5; 8 bases are a match to TRBD2. Germline lookup yields CDR1 SGHTA and CDR2 FQGNSA. The CDR3 runs to 15 residues. In DNA form, the CDR3 reads TGTGCCAGCAGCTTACGGGGGGGGGATGGGGAGACCCAGTGCTTC. Amino acid sequence: CASSLRGGDGETQCF.

This clonotype was observed at least ten times. V and J are TRBV7-8 and TRBJ2-7, with unresolved D. CDR3 length: 14 residues. Trimming took 0 bases from V and 3 from J, leaving 9 bases between them. Per the germline V gene, CDR1 is SGHVS and CDR2 is FQNEAQ. DNA for the CDR3: TGTGCCAGCAGCTTAGCGTGGCACATCTACGAGCAGTACTTC. It encodes CASSLAWHIYEQYF.

The CDR3 region is CAAGTGQYNEQFF. CDR3 coding DNA: TGTGCCGCCGGGACAGGCCAATACAATGAGCAGTTCTTC. The genes are TRBV10-3 and TRBJ2-1, with 8 bases matching TRBD1. The CDR3 contains 13 residues. Germline values: CDR1 ENHRY, CDR2 SYGVKD. V lost 11 bases and J lost 4; bases outside the gene matches: 7.

The table lists this clonotype with many counts. The chain links TRBV7-8 to TRBJ2-7, with 7 bases lining up with TRBD1. Per germline, CDR1 SGHVS and CDR2 FQNEAQ. The CDR3 covers 17 residues. V lost 5 bases to trimming and J lost 1 base; unmatched junction nucleotides: 14. The CDR3 nucleotides are TGTGCCAGCAGCCTAGGCGTGGGTAGGACAGGATCCTACGAGCAGTACTTC. Protein sequence: CASSLGVGRTGSYEQYF. The full variable domain, in which reference TRBV7-8 and TRBJ2-7 provide the parts outside the CDR3, is GAGVSQSPRYKVAKRGQDVALRCDPISGHVSLFWYQQALGQGPEFLTYFQNEAQLDKSGLPSDRFFAERPEGSVSTLKIQRTQQEDSAVYLCASSLGVGRTGSYEQYFGPGTRLTVT.

This clonotype was counted many times. The rearrangement joins TRBV2 to TRBJ1-5; D gene ambiguous. Per germline, CDR1 SNHLY and CDR2 FYNNEI. V was pared by 8 bases and J by 3 bases, with 14 bases between. The CDR3 spans 14 residues. CDR3 region: CASGERQSNQPQHF. The DNA of the CDR3 is TGTGCCAGCGGAGAAAGGCAGTCCAATCAGCCCCAGCATTTT. Using reference TRBV2 and TRBJ1-5 for the parts outside the CDR3, the full variable domain is EPEVTQTPSHQVTQMGQEVILRCVPISNHLYFYWYRQILGQKVEFLVSFYNNEISEKSEIFDDQFSVERPDGSNFTLKIRSTKLEDSAMYFCASGERQSNQPQHFGDGTRLSIL.

For the CDR3, the DNA is TGCGCCAGCCGGGAACCTTCGGGCACTGAAGCTTTCTTT. This translates into CASREPSGTEAFF. The chain is built from TRBV5-1 and TRBJ1-1; D unclear. The germline CDR1 and CDR2 sequences are SGHRS and YFSETQ. The length of the CDR3 is 13 residues. The V end was cut by 7 bases, the J end by 4 bases, with 14 bases between.

This chain links TRBV12-3 or TRBV12-4 with TRBJ2-5, with D unresolved. The CDR3 contains 11 residues. Deletions cut 4 bases from V and 4 bases from J, with 4 bases between. CDR3 amino acids: CASSSPETQYF. CDR3 nucleotides: TGTGCCAGCAGTTCCCCAGAGACCCAGTACTTC.

This clonotype was picked up a small number of times. V and J are TRBV7-2 and TRBJ2-4; unclear D gene. Germline CDR1 is SGHTA and CDR2 is FQGNSA. The CDR3 consists of 13 residues. Trimming removed 1 base at V and 4 bases at J, with 5 bases between. Written as DNA, the CDR3 is TGTGCCAGCAGCTTAGACGGTAAAAACATTCAGTACTTC. It translates to CASSLDGKNIQYF. Full variable domain (rest looked up from reference TRBV7-2 and TRBJ2-4): GAGVSQSPSNKVTEKGKDVELRCDPISGHTALYWYRQSLGQGLEFLIYFQGNSAPDKSGLPSDRFSAERTGGSVSTLTIQRTQQEDSAVYLCASSLDGKNIQYFGAGTRLSVL.

This clonotype was seen only a few times. The chain uses TRBV5-5 and TRBJ2-3; D remains ambiguous. Germline V gene sequence: CDR1 SGHKS, CDR2 YYEKEE (reference sequence). The V and J ends lost 4 bases and 2 bases respectively, with 11 bases between them. The CDR3 loop spans 14 amino acids. As DNA, the CDR3 is TGTGCCAGCAGCGAACAGAGACCCACAGATACGCAGTATTTT. Its protein is CASSEQRPTDTQYF.

This clonotype appeared many times. The chain uses TRBV5-1 and TRBJ2-5, with 9 bases that match TRBD1. Losses at the gene ends were 3 bases for V and 4 bases for J; bases not matched to a gene: 4. This CDR3 contains 14 residues. The germline V gene encodes CDR1 SGHRS and CDR2 YFSETQ. The CDR3 sequence: CASSSWTGVETQYF. CDR3 nucleotides: TGCGCCAGCAGCTCCTGGACAGGGGTAGAGACCCAGTACTTC.